A selection of T cell receptor beta chains follows, all from one sample in a study of blood T cell repertoires in COVID-19. Clones were sequenced by immunoSEQ multiplex PCR, and TCRdb holds only the in-frame ones, with some missing. In the table there are tens of thousands of clones, 82% of which are singletons. Input material: peripheral blood. Receptors originate from a woman aged 80 or over with acute or convalescent COVID-19. CDR3s include the opening cysteine and the closing phenylalanine or tryptophan. D genes are given only for firm matches. Size is stated for part of the rows, as once, few or many counts, or as a class when the clone is expanded.

clone_size j_call v_call d_call cdr3_nt cdr3_aa
. TRBJ1-5 TRBV24-1 . TGTGCCACCAGTGACTCCGACAGGAGCCCAAATCAGCCCCAGCATTTT CATSDSDRSPNQPQHF
. TRBJ2-4 TRBV10-1 TRBD1 TGCGCCAGCAGTGAGTCGAGGACAGGGAAAAACATTCAGTACTTC CASSESRTGKNIQYF
. TRBJ2-3 TRBV29-1 TRBD2 TGCAGCGCTAAGACTAGCGGCGGCACAGATACGCAGTATTTT CSAKTSGGTDTQYF
once TRBJ1-1 TRBV29-1 . TGCAGCCCCAGGATCCAGGGGAAGATCAACACTGAAGCTTTCTTT CSPRIQGKINTEAFF
. TRBJ2-2 TRBV5-6 TRBD2 TGTGCCAGCAGCCCACCTAGCGGGGCTTTGACCGGGGAGCTGTTTTTT CASSPPSGALTGELFF
. TRBJ2-1 TRBV5-1 TRBD2 TGCGCCAGCAGCCCCGGGACTAGCAACAATGAGCAGTTCTTC CASSPGTSNNEQFF
. TRBJ2-1 TRBV6-5 . TGTGCCAGCAGGTTCGTTTTTAGCTCCTACAATGAGCAGTTCTTC CASRFVFSSYNEQFF
. TRBJ2-5 TRBV19 TRBD1 TGTGCCAGTAGTATGAGGGGACAGCTGGGAGAGACCCAGTACTTC CASSMRGQLGETQYF
. TRBJ2-7 TRBV3-1/TRBV3-2 TRBD1 TGTGCCAGCAGCCAAAGAGTCGGACAGGGCCACTCCTACGAGCAGTACTTC CASSQRVGQGHSYEQYF
once TRBJ1-2 TRBV18 TRBD1 TGTGCCAGCTCAGTAGGACAGGGTGTCGGCTATGGCTACACCTTC CASSVGQGVGYGYTF
. TRBJ2-1 TRBV2 TRBD2 TGTGCCAGCAGGTCGACTAGCGGGAGGCCGGGTGAGCAGTTCTTC CASRSTSGRPGEQFF
few TRBJ2-5 TRBV29-1 TRBD1 TGCAGCGCATGGACAGGGGGCATAAGGGGGACCCAGTACTTC CSAWTGGIRGTQYF
. TRBJ2-1 TRBV5-1 TRBD1 TGCGCCAGCAGCTTAGGGACAGGGACCGTCAATGAGCAGTTCTTC CASSLGTGTVNEQFF
. TRBJ1-1 TRBV7-9 . TGTGCCAGCAGCTCACAGGGTGCCCCTGAAGCTTTCTTT CASSSQGAPEAFF
. TRBJ1-2 TRBV27 TRBD1 TGTGCCAGCAGAGCGACAGGGGCACACTATGGCTACACCTTC CASRATGAHYGYTF
. TRBJ2-5 TRBV6-2/TRBV6-3 TRBD2 TGTGCCAGCAGTCCCGGGACTAGCGGGCGAGGGACCCAGTACTTC CASSPGTSGRGTQYF
. TRBJ2-2 TRBV11-2 TRBD1 TGTGCCAGCAGCCGCAGGAAAGACAGGGGCACCGGGGAGCTGTTTTTT CASSRRKDRGTGELFF
few TRBJ2-1 TRBV6-1 TRBD2 TGTGCCAGCAGTGAAGCGGCTAGCGGGGGGGCCCTAGAGCAGTTCTTC CASSEAASGGALEQFF
few TRBJ2-3 TRBV27 TRBD2 TGTGCCAGCAGTTTAAGGCGGGAGAGCACAGATACGCAGTATTTT CASSLRRESTDTQYF
. TRBJ1-4 TRBV10-3 TRBD1 TGTGCCATCAGACAGGGGGCTGCAACTAATGAAAAACTGTTTTTT CAIRQGAATNEKLFF
. TRBJ1-6 TRBV2 TRBD1 TGTGCCAGCAGTTCCAGGACAGGGAATAATTCACCCCTCCACTTT CASSSRTGNNSPLHF
. TRBJ2-1 TRBV18 . TGTGCCAGCTCACCACCGGAGGCAGGCTACAATGAGCAGTTCTTC CASSPPEAGYNEQFF
. TRBJ1-5 TRBV6-1 TRBD1 TGTGCCAGCAGTGAACTCACGACAGGGGGCAGGAGTCAGACTCAGCCCCAGCATTTT CASSELTTGGRSQTQPQHF
. TRBJ1-5 TRBV6-5 . TGTGCCAGCAGTTCCCACTCTAGCAATCAGCCCCAGCATTTT CASSSHSSNQPQHF
. TRBJ1-5 TRBV3-1/TRBV3-2 TRBD1 TGTGCCAGCAGCCAGTCGGACAGGGTGAGCAATCAGCCCCAGCATTTT CASSQSDRVSNQPQHF
. TRBJ1-6 TRBV2 . TGTGCCAGCAGTGAGGGTGGAGCGGGACGGTCCATCATTAATTCACCCCTCCACTTT CASSEGGAGRSIINSPLHF
. TRBJ2-1 TRBV5-1 TRBD2 TGCGCCAGCAGCTCTGGAGCGGGGGGGCTCCACAATGAGCAGTTCTTC CASSSGAGGLHNEQFF
. TRBJ2-1 TRBV16 TRBD1 TGTGCCAGCAGCCAATTCCCCCCCCGGACAGGGGGAAACAATGAGCAGTTCTTC CASSQFPPRTGGNNEQFF
. TRBJ2-1 TRBV3-1/TRBV3-2 . TGTGCCAGCAGCCAAGTTGGGGCTGAGCAGTTCTTC CASSQVGAEQFF
. TRBJ2-1 TRBV27 TRBD2 TGTGCCAGCAGTCCTAGGACTAGCGGGTACGAGTTCTTC CASSPRTSGYEFF
once TRBJ1-2 TRBV27 TRBD1 TGTGCCAGCAGTTTATCAGGGGGCATTGGCTACACCTTC CASSLSGGIGYTF
. TRBJ2-7 TRBV6-5 . TGTGCCAGCAGTCCAGGGGATGGCACCTACGAGCAGTACTTC CASSPGDGTYEQYF
. TRBJ2-6 TRBV21-1 . TGTGCCAGCAGCGCCTCCCCGGGACAGGAATCCTCTGGGGCCAACGTCCTGACTTTC CASSASPGQESSGANVLTF
. TRBJ2-1 TRBV7-9 TRBD2 TGTGCCAGCAGCGACTCCGGGACTAGCGTTGAGCAGTTCTTC CASSDSGTSVEQFF
. TRBJ1-6 TRBV11-2 TRBD1 TGTGCCAGCAGCCACAGGTGGACAGGGGTTTTTTCACCCCTCCACTTT CASSHRWTGVFSPLHF
. TRBJ2-3 TRBV28 . TGTGCCAGCAGTTTTTTACAGGGCACAGATACGCAGTATTTT CASSFLQGTDTQYF
. TRBJ1-5 TRBV7-8 TRBD1 TGTGCCAGCAGCTTAGTACAGGGGATCAATCAGCCCCAGCATTTT CASSLVQGINQPQHF
. TRBJ1-2 TRBV28 . TGTGCCAGCAGCACCGGACACTCTGGCTACACCTTC CASSTGHSGYTF
. TRBJ1-4 TRBV5-1 . TGCGCCAGCAGCAACATCATTGGTGAAAAACTGTTTTTT CASSNIIGEKLFF
. TRBJ1-1 TRBV3-1/TRBV3-2 . TGTGCCAGCAGCCCGTGGACACAAGGCGGTGAAGCTTTCTTT CASSPWTQGGEAFF
. TRBJ1-2 TRBV3-1/TRBV3-2 . TGTGCCAGCAGCCAAGGACCATCTATATCGGGGGGCTACACCTTC CASSQGPSISGGYTF
few TRBJ2-5 TRBV7-9 TRBD1 TGTGCCAGCAGCGGAAACAGGGGAGCTGGAGAGACCCAGTACTTC CASSGNRGAGETQYF
. TRBJ1-6 TRBV3-1/TRBV3-2 . TGTGCCAGCAGCAAGGGGGGGTCACCCCTCCACTTT CASSKGGSPLHF
. TRBJ1-1 TRBV2 . TGTGCCAGCAGTTCAGGGGTGAACACTGAAGCTTTCTTT CASSSGVNTEAFF
. TRBJ2-7 TRBV12-5 TRBD1 TGTGCTAGTGGTTTGGTACTCGGCAGGGGGCGATCCTACGAGCAGTACTTC CASGLVLGRGRSYEQYF
. TRBJ1-1 TRBV6-5 TRBD1 TGTGCCAGCAGAACGACAGGGGCAAACACTGAAGCTTTCTTT CASRTTGANTEAFF
. TRBJ2-5 TRBV11-2 . TGTGCCAGCAGCTTAGGACTCCTCAGCGAGACCCAGTACTTC CASSLGLLSETQYF
. TRBJ2-7 TRBV2 TRBD2 TGTGCCAGCAGGTTCTCTAGCGGGTTCTCCTACGAGCAGTACTTC CASRFSSGFSYEQYF
. TRBJ2-1 TRBV5-1 TRBD2 TGCGCCAGCAGCGGGGGACTAGCGGGAGGGAATGAGCAGTTCTTC CASSGGLAGGNEQFF
. TRBJ2-1 TRBV7-9 TRBD2 TGTGCCAGCAGCCCTAAAAGGCTAGCGGGGGGGTCCAATGAGCAGTTCTTC CASSPKRLAGGSNEQFF
. TRBJ2-5 TRBV7-9 TRBD1 TGTGCCAGCAGCCACCGGGACAGGGGGAAAGAGACCCAGTACTTC CASSHRDRGKETQYF
. TRBJ1-5 TRBV27 . TGTGCCAGCAGTCTCGATTCCGGGGGGAATCAGCCCCAGCATTTT CASSLDSGGNQPQHF
. TRBJ2-2 TRBV5-1 . TGCGCCAGCAGCTTGGGCTCCTCTATGGTCGGGGAGCTGTTTTTT CASSLGSSMVGELFF
. TRBJ2-1 TRBV19 . TGTGCCAGTAGTTCAAGGGGGACTCAGCGGGGCTACAATGAGCAGTTCTTC CASSSRGTQRGYNEQFF
. TRBJ1-4 TRBV11-2 TRBD1 TGTGCCAGCAGCCTGGACAGGGCTAATGAAAAACTGTTTTTT CASSLDRANEKLFF
. TRBJ1-4 TRBV7-2 . TGTGCCAGCAGCCGTCACACAGGGACATTAAATGAAAAACTGTTTTTT CASSRHTGTLNEKLFF
. TRBJ2-5 TRBV14 . TGTGCCAGCAGCCAAGTATTCGAGACCCAGTACTTC CASSQVFETQYF
. TRBJ2-2 TRBV7-3 TRBD1 TGTGCCAGCACCGGACAGGGTGACACCGGGGAGCTGTTTTTT CASTGQGDTGELFF